Below are 3 T cell receptor beta chains sequenced from a single sample in a study of long-term antiretroviral therapy in people with HIV. Survey-level resolution applied to immunoSEQ assay v3.0. Clones were read by immunoSEQ multiplex PCR, and TCRdb kept only the in-frame ones, dropping some. Of 25,000 or so clones listed, roughly 80% are singletons. Sequencing used unsorted PBMCs, obtained 0.8 years before starting antiretroviral therapy. The receptors here all came from a man between 18 and 35 years old with HIV.

The J gene is TRBJ2-7, the V gene TRBV27; possibly TRBD2 for D (7 bases). This CDR3 is built from 20 residues. Germline values: CDR1 MNHEY, CDR2 SMNVEV (reference sequence). V dropped 5 bases and J dropped 3 bases, with 32 bases sitting between them. The CDR3 region is CASSPKNPGHLLATSYEQYF. CDR3 DNA: TGTGCCAGCAGTCCCAAAAATCCGGGACACTTACTAGCGACCAGCTACGAGCAGTACTTC.

The gene calls are TRBV5-4 and TRBJ1-2, with D hard to call. V was cut by 2 bases and J by 2 bases, with 10 bases left in between. This CDR3 region has 14 residues. In germline, CDR1 is SGHNT, CDR2 YYREEE (reference sequence). In DNA form, the CDR3 reads TGTGCCAGCAGCTTAAATTTAGAAAACTATGGCTACACCTTC. This sequence encodes CASSLNLENYGYTF.

The chain couples TRBV7-2 to TRBJ2-3; TRBD2 matches 9 bases. The germline V gene encodes CDR1 SGHTA and CDR2 FQGNSA. The CDR3 has 17 residues. The V and J ends lost 0 bases and 4 bases, in that order; junction bases with no gene match: 8. The CDR3 sequence: CASSLAARGGRADTQYF. CDR3 in DNA: TGTGCCAGCAGCTTAGCAGCGCGGGGGGGCCGGGCAGATACGCAGTATTTT. The full variable domain, its missing parts supplied by reference TRBV7-2 and TRBJ2-3, is GAGVSQSPSNKVTEKGKDVELRCDPISGHTALYWYRQSLGQGLEFLIYFQGNSAPDKSGLPSDRFSAERTGGSVSTLTIQRTQQEDSAVYLCASSLAARGGRADTQYFGPGTRLTVL.